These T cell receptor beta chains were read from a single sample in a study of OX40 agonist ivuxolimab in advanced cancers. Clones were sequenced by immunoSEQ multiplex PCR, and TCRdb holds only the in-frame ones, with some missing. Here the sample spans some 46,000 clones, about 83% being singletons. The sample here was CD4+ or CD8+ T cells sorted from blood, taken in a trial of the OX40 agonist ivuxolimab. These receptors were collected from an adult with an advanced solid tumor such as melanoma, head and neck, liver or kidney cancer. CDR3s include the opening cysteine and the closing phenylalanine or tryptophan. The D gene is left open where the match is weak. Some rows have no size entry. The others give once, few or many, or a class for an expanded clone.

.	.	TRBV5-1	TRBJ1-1	TGCGCCAGCAGCTTGGCGGTGAACACTGAAGCTTTCTTT	CASSLAVNTEAFF
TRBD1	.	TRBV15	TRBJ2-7	TGTGCCACCAGCAGACGACAGGGTGGCTACGAGCAGTACTTC	CATSRRQGGYEQYF
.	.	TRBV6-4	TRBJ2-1	TGTGCCAGCAGCTACCAAGCCGGGACTCACAATGAGCAGTTCTTC	CASSYQAGTHNEQFF
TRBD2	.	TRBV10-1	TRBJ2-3	TGCGCCAGCAGTGAGTCGAGAGGAACTAGCGGGGACTCAGATACGCAGTATTTT	CASSESRGTSGDSDTQYF
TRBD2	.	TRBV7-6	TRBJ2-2	TGTGCCAGCAGCTTACTAGCGGGAGGGCCGCTGTCCGGGGAGCTGTTTTTT	CASSLLAGGPLSGELFF
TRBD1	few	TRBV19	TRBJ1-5	TGTGCCACGGACAGGGGAAGCAATCAGCCCCAGCATTTT	CATDRGSNQPQHF
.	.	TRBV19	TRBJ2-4	.	CASSVGTGTLGYF
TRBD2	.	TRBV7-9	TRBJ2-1	TGTGCCAGCAGCTCCCGAGCGGGAGGGCGCAATGAGCAGTTCTTC	CASSSRAGGRNEQFF
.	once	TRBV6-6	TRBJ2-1	TGTGCCAGCAGTTCCCCTCCGGGTCCCTACAATGAGCAGTTCTTC	CASSSPPGPYNEQFF
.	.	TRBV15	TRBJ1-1	TGTGCCACCAGCTACGGACAAGGCTGGGAAGCTTTCTTT	CATSYGQGWEAFF
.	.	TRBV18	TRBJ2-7	TGTGCCAGCTCACCAGGGGCGGGTAGCTACGAGCAGTACTTC	CASSPGAGSYEQYF